This T cell receptor beta chain was sequenced during a study of blood T cell repertoires in COVID-19. Study overall: Specimens from acute and convalescent COVID-19 originated in the United States, Italy and Spain. PBMCs, B-cell-depleted T cells, or T cells were the source of the cDNA or gDNA that made up the material.

The authors' processing: Amplification of reference gene primers provided the estimated nucleated cell counts. Data came from immunoSEQ multiplex PCR; TCRdb stores just in-frame clones and leaves some out. The DNA gave D and trimming, while V, J and clone size come from that table. The sample includes some 320,000 clones, 70% to 90% seen only once; the top ten take just over 7%. Trimming took off 2 bases at V and 2 bases at J, with 19 bases between the two ends. The germline gives CDR1 MNHNS, CDR2 SASEGT. This CDR3 is built from 17 residues. This rearrangement joins TRBV6-1 to TRBJ2-7; D possibly corresponds to TRBD2 (6 bases). This clonotype was obtained from a human donor in a cohort sampled during active COVID-19. Sequencing input: peripheral blood. The CDR3 nucleotides read TGTGCCAGCAGTGAACTAGCGTTCCCGGGAGTACCCTACGAGCAGTACTTC. It translates to CASSELAFPGVPYEQYF.